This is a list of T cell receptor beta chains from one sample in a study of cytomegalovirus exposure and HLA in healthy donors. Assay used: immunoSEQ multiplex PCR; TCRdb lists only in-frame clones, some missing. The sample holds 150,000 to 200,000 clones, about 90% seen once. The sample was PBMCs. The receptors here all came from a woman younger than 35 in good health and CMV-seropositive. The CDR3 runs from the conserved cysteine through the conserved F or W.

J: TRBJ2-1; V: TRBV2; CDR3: CASSDFTGVYNEQFF
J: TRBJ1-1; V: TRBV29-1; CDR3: CSVGQGNTEAFF
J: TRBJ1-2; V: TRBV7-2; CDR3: CASSFPQGTYGYTF
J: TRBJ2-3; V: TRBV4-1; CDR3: CASRWDFPTSTDTQYF
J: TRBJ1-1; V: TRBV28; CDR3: CASRPGQGNPEAFF
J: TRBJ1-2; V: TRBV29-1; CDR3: CSDRDRGHGYTF
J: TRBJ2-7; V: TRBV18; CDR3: CASSPRVAGRNYEQYF
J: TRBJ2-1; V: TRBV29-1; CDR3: CSARQVGARYNEQFF
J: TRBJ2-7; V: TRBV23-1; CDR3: CASSQDSSSYEQYF
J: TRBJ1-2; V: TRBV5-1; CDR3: CASSLAPDRGTRGYTF
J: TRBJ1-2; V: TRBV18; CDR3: CASSLYPVREGARGYTF
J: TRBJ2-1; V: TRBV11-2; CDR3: CASSPTGSSYNEQFF
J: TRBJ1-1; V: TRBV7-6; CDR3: CASSLERETGQGGTEAFF
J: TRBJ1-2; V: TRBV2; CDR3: CASSETGNPNYGYTF
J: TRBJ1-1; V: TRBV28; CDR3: CAIAGGHTEAFF
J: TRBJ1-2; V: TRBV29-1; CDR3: CSGQGPNYGYTF
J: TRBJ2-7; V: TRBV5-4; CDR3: CASSAGGTGSYEQYF
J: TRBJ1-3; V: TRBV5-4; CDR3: CASSLDAVSSGNTIYF
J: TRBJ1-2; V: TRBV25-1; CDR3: CASSEELGGEGYGYTF
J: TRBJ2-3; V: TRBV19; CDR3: CASSIRQGLGTDTQYF
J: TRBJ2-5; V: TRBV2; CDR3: CASTGTSGGRETQYF
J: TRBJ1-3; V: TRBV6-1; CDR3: CASSEFQGGGNTIYF
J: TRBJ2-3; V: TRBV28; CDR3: CASSPIQGLRTDTQYF
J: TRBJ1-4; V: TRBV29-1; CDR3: CSADVSDRVGRTNEKLFF
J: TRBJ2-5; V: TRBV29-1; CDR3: CSVVRTGVETQYF
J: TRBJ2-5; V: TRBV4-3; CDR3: CASSQDTGPAETQYF
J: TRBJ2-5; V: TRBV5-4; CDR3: CASSLDGLTQETQYF
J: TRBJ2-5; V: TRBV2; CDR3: CASSRDRGNQETQYF
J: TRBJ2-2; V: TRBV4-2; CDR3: CASSQWREPDTGELFF
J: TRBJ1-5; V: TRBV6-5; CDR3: CASRPDRGGGQPQHF
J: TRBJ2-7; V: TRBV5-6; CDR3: CASSFVTGGRSSYEQYF
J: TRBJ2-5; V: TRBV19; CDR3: CASSLLSGSKIETQYF
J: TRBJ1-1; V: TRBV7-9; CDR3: CASSLTLSTEAFF
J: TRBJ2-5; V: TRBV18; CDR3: CASSSGTGELETQYF
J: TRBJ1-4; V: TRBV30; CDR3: CAWSVFAGKDEKLFF
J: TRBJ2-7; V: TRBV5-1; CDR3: CASSSPGLAGSEQYF
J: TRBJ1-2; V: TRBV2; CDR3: CASRGLGDYGYTF
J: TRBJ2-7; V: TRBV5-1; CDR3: CASSFLPDRSYEQYF
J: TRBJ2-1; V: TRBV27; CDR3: CASSTDRGLNNEQFF
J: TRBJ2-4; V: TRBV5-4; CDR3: CASSPPRLAGGTNIQYF
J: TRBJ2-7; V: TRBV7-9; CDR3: CASSLGLLEQYF
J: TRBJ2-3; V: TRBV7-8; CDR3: CASSPGAGPDTQYF
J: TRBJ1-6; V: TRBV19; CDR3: CASYNRRSEFGLPLHF
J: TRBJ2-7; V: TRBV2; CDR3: CASIEHAGASYEQYF
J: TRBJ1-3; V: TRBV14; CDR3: CASSPLFSSTIYF
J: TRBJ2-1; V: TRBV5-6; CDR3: CASSQRVAGGNEQFF
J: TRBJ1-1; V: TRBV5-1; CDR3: CASSLGQGANTEAFF